Sequencing of this TCR beta chain was carried out in a study of control samples from healthy donors and cancer patients. The V gene's germline CDR1 is LNHDA and CDR2 SQIVND (reference sequence). Trimming at V came to 7 bases and at J to 3 bases, leaving 6 bases not matched to a gene. This CDR3 has 14 amino acids. Clones were sequenced by immunoSEQ multiplex PCR, and TCRdb holds only the in-frame ones, with some missing. The sample lists about 54,000 clones, 95% to 96% seen once, with under 2% in the top ten. The clonotype originates from a young woman in good health. The material sequenced was blood. The rearrangement joins TRBV19 to TRBJ2-1, with TRBD1 matching over 7 bases. The CDR3 DNA reads TGTGCCAGTATAGGGCAGGGGGTCTACAATGAGCAGTTCTTC. Its translation: CASIGQGVYNEQFF.